The 19 T cell receptor beta chains given below trace back to one sample, sequenced in a study of blood T cell repertoires in COVID-19. Generated by immunoSEQ multiplex PCR, the TCRdb table keeps only in-frame clones and is missing some. The sample includes about 190,000 clones, approximately 90% of them seen just once. Sequencing was done on a sample of peripheral blood. The receptors were gathered from a human donor in a cohort sampled during active COVID-19.

The chain carries TRBV12-3 or TRBV12-4 and TRBJ1-3; D not resolved. This CDR3 comprises 13 residues. The V gene lost 3 bases and the J gene lost 7 bases, with 10 bases spanning the gap. Here the CDR3 reads CASSFPTGNTIYF. The CDR3 nucleotides are TGTGCCAGCAGTTTCCCCACCGGGAACACCATATATTTT.

The chain uses TRBV5-1 and TRBJ2-1, with TRBD1 identical over 10 bases. Per the germline V gene, CDR1 is SGHRS and CDR2 is YFSETQ. The CDR3 extends over 14 amino acids. The J segment lost 8 bases and the V segment lost 3 bases, leaving 5 bases of the junction unmatched. The CDR3 here is CASSWGQGFDEQFF. The CDR3 nucleotides read TGCGCCAGCAGCTGGGGACAGGGGTTCGATGAGCAGTTCTTC.

This rearrangement joins TRBV5-1 to TRBJ1-2, with 7 bases lining up with TRBD1. The CDR3 is made up of 18 amino acids. Germline V gives CDR1 SGHRS, CDR2 YFSETQ. J gave up 0 bases and V 2 bases, and 13 bases lay outside the gene matches. CDR3 in amino acids: CASSLGRDSFLTNYGYTF. The DNA for the CDR3 is TGCGCCAGCAGCTTAGGCCGGGACAGCTTCCTGACTAACTATGGCTACACCTTC.

The chain couples TRBV11-2 to TRBJ2-3, with TRBD2 matching over 7 bases. CDR3 size: 15 residues. Germline V gives CDR1 SGHAT, CDR2 FQNNGV. The V gene end was trimmed by 2 bases and the J gene end by 3 bases; junction bases not matched to a gene: 5. The CDR3 DNA is TGTGCCAGCAGCTTATTGACGGGGGGAACAGATACGCAGTATTTT. It specifies CASSLLTGGTDTQYF.

The genes are TRBV9 and TRBJ2-5; 7 nucleotides line up with TRBD1. V lost 3 bases and J lost 4; bases outside the gene matches: 6. Germline CDR1 is SGDLS and CDR2 is YYNGEE. This CDR3 contains 14 residues. The CDR3 loop reads CASSGGGQRETQYF. The CDR3, as DNA: TGTGCCAGCAGCGGAGGGGGACAGAGAGAGACCCAGTACTTC.

This clone was observed a single time. CDR3 bases: TGTGCCAGCAGTGGGCAGGGATCATACAATGAGCAGTTCTTC. Amino acids: CASSGQGSYNEQFF. The chain is built from TRBV2 and TRBJ2-1; D is perhaps TRBD1 (5 bases). This CDR3 spans 14 amino acids. CDR1 is SNHLY and CDR2 is FYNNEI in the germline V gene. V lost 4 bases, J lost 4 bases, and 11 bases lay in between.

This chain joins TRBV7-2 and TRBJ2-5; a possible D gene is TRBD1 (6 bases). Germline V gene lookup returns CDR1 SGHTA and CDR2 FQGNSA. V gave up 1 base and J gave up 2 bases, with 14 bases separating them. This CDR3 has 16 residues. The CDR3: CASSLVGRGFQETQYF. The CDR3 DNA sequence: TGTGCCAGCAGCTTAGTTGGTAGGGGGTTTCAAGAGACCCAGTACTTC. The whole variable domain, remainder taken from reference TRBV7-2 and TRBJ2-5, is GAGVSQSPSNKVTEKGKDVELRCDPISGHTALYWYRQSLGQGLEFLIYFQGNSAPDKSGLPSDRFSAERTGGSVSTLTIQRTQQEDSAVYLCASSLVGRGFQETQYFGPGTRLLVL.

The genes are TRBV21-1 and TRBJ1-5. TRBV21-1 is deemed a pseudogene. The CDR3 spans 16 residues. The DNA of the CDR3 is TGTGCCAGCAGCAAACAGGGACTCGATAGCAATCAGCCCCAGCATTTT. This translates into CASSKQGLDSNQPQHF.

The gene calls are TRBV5-1 and TRBJ2-7; D possibly corresponds to TRBD2 (7 bases). The CDR3 spans 16 residues. Germline CDR1 SGHRS, CDR2 YFSETQ. The germline V and J ends were trimmed by 3 bases and 2 bases, with 18 bases remaining between them. This chain's CDR3 is CASSYGGGGATYEQYF. CDR3 nucleotides: TGCGCCAGCAGCTATGGTGGGGGGGGCGCAACCTACGAGCAGTACTTC.

This clone was detected once. The J gene is TRBJ1-4, the V gene TRBV3-1 (or the pseudogene TRBV3-2); D not certain. Trimming removed 1 base from V and 8 bases from J, with 20 bases in between. In germline, CDR1 is LGHDT, CDR2 YNNKEL (reference sequence). CDR3 length equals 17 residues. CDR3: CASSQGPSGGIREKLFF. The CDR3 nucleotides are TGTGCCAGCAGCCAAGGGCCTTCGGGAGGGATCAGGGAAAAACTGTTTTTT.

V and J are TRBV7-6 and TRBJ2-7, with D possibly matching TRBD2 (6 bases). The CDR3 runs 15 residues. Germline assignment: CDR1 SGHVS and CDR2 FNYEAQ. V shed 1 base and J shed 3 bases, with 13 bases lying between them. The CDR3 nucleotides read TGTGCCAGCAGCTTAGACGGGAGAGGTCTCTACGAGCAGTACTTC. Translated: CASSLDGRGLYEQYF.

V is TRBV6-2 or TRBV6-3 and J is TRBJ1-6; 7 bases are a match to TRBD1. Per the germline V gene, CDR1 is MNHEY and CDR2 is SVGEGT. V lost 4 bases to trimming and J lost 8 bases; unmatched junction nucleotides: 2. The CDR3 loop spans 13 amino acids. The CDR3 spells CASSSTGDSPLHF. The CDR3 DNA reads as TGTGCCAGCAGTTCCACAGGGGATTCACCCCTCCACTTT.

This clone was detected a few times. The V gene is TRBV29-1, the J gene TRBJ1-1; no reliable D call. The germline V gene has CDR1 SQVTM and CDR2 ANQGSEA. The CDR3 extends over 13 amino acids. V was pared by 3 bases and J by 0 bases, with 8 bases between. CDR3 in amino acids: CSVESRMNTEAFF. The CDR3 coding sequence is TGCAGCGTTGAGTCCAGAATGAACACTGAAGCTTTCTTT.

The chain has TRBV11-3 and TRBJ2-1; 8 bases map to TRBD1. Germline trimming cut 5 bases from V and 7 bases from J; bases unmatched to any gene: 7. Germline V gene data show CDR1 as SGHNT and CDR2 as YENEEA. CDR3 size: 14 residues. CDR3 loop: CASSAEQGVNEQFF. CDR3 nucleotides: TGTGCCAGCAGCGCCGAACAGGGGGTGAATGAGCAGTTCTTC.

V is TRBV15 and J is TRBJ1-1; possibly TRBD1 for D (5 bases). CDR1 LNHNV and CDR2 YYDKDF come from the germline V gene (reference sequence). V lost 0 bases to trimming and J lost 1 base, with 12 bases between them. The CDR3 is 16 amino acids. CDR3 bases: TGTGCCACCAGCAGAGATCTAGGGGCCGCGAACACTGAAGCTTTCTTT. This translates into CATSRDLGAANTEAFF.

This clone appeared a few times. The rearrangement uses TRBV4-1 and TRBJ2-7; no firm D call. The CDR3 contains 13 residues. Trimming stripped 1 base from V and 3 bases from J, with 7 bases between. Per the germline V gene, CDR1 is MGHRA and CDR2 is YSYEKL. CDR3 protein: CASSQVQDYEQYF. The CDR3, as DNA: TGCGCCAGCAGCCAAGTGCAGGACTACGAGCAGTACTTC.

The chain has TRBV7-9 and TRBJ2-1; D might be TRBD1 (5 bases). V lost 5 bases and J 2 bases, leaving 13 bases between the germline ends. The length of the CDR3 is 15 residues. Germline assignment: CDR1 SEHNR and CDR2 FQNEAQ (reference sequence). CDR3: CASSPRQRAYNEQFF. CDR3 DNA: TGTGCCAGCAGCCCCCGACAGAGAGCCTACAATGAGCAGTTCTTC.

V usage is TRBV7-2 and J usage is TRBJ2-7; 11 nucleotides match TRBD2. V shed 7 bases and J 7 bases; nucleotides not matched to a gene: 9. Per the germline V gene, CDR1 is SGHTA and CDR2 is FQGNSA. The CDR3 extends over 14 amino acids. The CDR3 DNA reads TGTGCCAGCATTAGTAGCGGGGGGGCCGGGGAGCAGTACTTC. This encodes CASISSGGAGEQYF.

The chain couples TRBV7-9 to TRBJ2-7; 8 nucleotides agree with TRBD2. The germline CDR1 and CDR2 sequences are SEHNR and FQNEAQ (reference sequence). The CDR3 has 15 amino acids. Losses at the gene ends were 1 base for V and 2 bases for J; bases not matched to a gene: 4. The CDR3 DNA reads as TGTGCCAGCAGCTTAGTGCGGGGGGTTACCTACGAGCAGTACTTC. This encodes CASSLVRGVTYEQYF.